One T cell receptor beta chain is described in this entry. Its antigen is unknown. The record originates from a study of T cell responses to AZD1222 COVID-19 vaccine. Assay used: immunoSEQ multiplex PCR; TCRdb lists only in-frame clones, some missing. The table shows about 120,000 clones, with roughly 85% occurring only once. General study points: Spike as a whole was targeted by vaccine-associated CD4 TCRs, dominant at 160-218 and 743-854. Sampling that yielded the repertoires occurred only after the peak T cell response. Donors were largely white British and mainly female; clonal diversity was possibly underestimated.

Specimen: peripheral blood, collected on day 0 of AZD1222 vaccination. The sequence derives from an adult in good health.

In nucleotides, the CDR3 is TGTGCCAGCAGCGCCGCGGGGGGCGAAAAACTGTTTTTT. This codes for CASSAAGGEKLFF. The chain carries TRBV7-2 and TRBJ1-4; maybe TRBD1 (6 bases). V lost 5 bases to trimming and J lost 8 bases, with 12 bases between them. The CDR3 covers 13 residues. Germline V gene data show CDR1 as SGHTA and CDR2 as FQGNSA.